Listed here are 17 T cell receptor beta chains from one sample, sequenced in a study of blood T cell repertoires in COVID-19. Clones were read by immunoSEQ multiplex PCR, and TCRdb kept only the in-frame ones, dropping some. The repertoire includes more than 300,000 clones, 91% of them detected once, and about 0.83% sits in the top ten. Sequenced sample: PBMCs or T cells enriched from blood (not recorded which). The receptors originated from a woman between 35 and 50 years old who had been exposed to COVID-19.

The chain is built from TRBV5-4 and TRBJ2-7; 15 nucleotides agree with TRBD2. J gave up 3 bases and V 4 bases, and 5 bases lay outside the gene matches. The CDR3 totals 16 residues. Germline CDR1 is SGHNT and CDR2 is YYREEE (reference sequence). CDR3 coding DNA: TGTGCCAGCAGCCACCAGGGACTAGCGGGGGGCTACGAGCAGTACTTC. Its protein product is CASSHQGLAGGYEQYF.

The chain carries TRBV2 and TRBJ2-1, with 10 bases lining up with TRBD2. With V trimmed by 11 bases and J by 4 bases, 11 bases remained unmatched. Germline V gives CDR1 SNHLY, CDR2 FYNNEI. This CDR3 region has 15 residues. In DNA, the CDR3 is TGTGCCCAGGGGACGGGACTAGCGCGTTACAATGAGCAGTTCTTC. Encoded protein: CAQGTGLARYNEQFF.

The chain is built from TRBV2 and TRBJ2-5; possible D gene TRBD1, 5 bases. Germline CDR1 is SNHLY and CDR2 is FYNNEI. The CDR3 totals 11 residues. V lost 6 bases and J lost 3, with 5 bases in between. The CDR3 here is CASSREETQYF. The CDR3 DNA reads as TGTGCCAGCAGCAGGGAAGAGACCCAGTACTTC.

The chain uses TRBV9 and TRBJ2-2, with a tentative D call TRBD2 (6 bases). Trimming stripped 0 bases from V and 1 base from J, with 10 bases between. The CDR3 extends over 16 amino acids. CDR1 SGDLS and CDR2 YYNGEE come from the germline V gene. CDR3 DNA: TGTGCCAGCAGCGTAGGGGGAGGACTGAACACCGGGGAGCTGTTTTTT. Translated, it gives CASSVGGGLNTGELFF. The entire variable domain, with the rest obtained from reference TRBV9 and TRBJ2-2, is as follows: DSGVTQTPKHLITATGQRVTLRCSPRSGDLSVYWYQQSLDQGLQFLIQYYNGEERAKGNILERFSAQQFPDLHSELNLSSLELGDSALYFCASSVGGGLNTGELFFGEGSRLTVL.

The V call is TRBV7-6, the J call TRBJ2-1; 7 bases map to TRBD1. The CDR3 sequence is 15 residues long. V trimming: 6 bases; J trimming: 0 bases; junction bases outside the gene matches: 5. Per germline, CDR1 SGHVS and CDR2 FNYEAQ. CDR3 sequence (DNA): TGTGCCAGCAGAAAGACAGGGAGCTCCTACAATGAGCAGTTCTTC. Translation gives CASRKTGSSYNEQFF.

This clone was detected a few times. The chain couples TRBV29-1 to TRBJ1-1; D is perhaps TRBD1 (5 bases). Trimming cost V 5 bases and J 5 bases, with 15 bases left between them. In germline, CDR1 is SQVTM, CDR2 ANQGSEA. This CDR3 has 13 residues. CDR3 amino acids: CSVHRGFETEAFF. The DNA for the CDR3 is TGCAGCGTTCATCGGGGGTTTGAGACTGAAGCTTTCTTT.

The genes are TRBV19 and TRBJ2-2; D call uncertain. CDR1 LNHDA and CDR2 SQIVND come from the germline V gene (reference sequence). The ends were cut back, 7 bases at V and 8 bases at J, with 14 bases in the middle. The CDR3 covers 13 residues. The CDR3 is CASKALGAGELFF. The CDR3, as DNA: TGTGCCAGTAAAGCCCTCGGTGCGGGGGAGCTGTTTTTT.

The chain couples TRBV5-1 to TRBJ2-7, with TRBD1 as a possible D gene (6 bases). V lost 4 bases and J lost 0, with 11 bases in between. Per the germline V gene, CDR1 is SGHRS and CDR2 is YFSETQ. The CDR3 extends over 14 amino acids. CDR3 loop: CASSQRQDSYEQYF. The CDR3 coding sequence is TGCGCCAGCAGCCAAAGACAGGACTCCTACGAGCAGTACTTC.

V is TRBV11-3 and J is TRBJ2-5, with 7 nucleotides matching TRBD1. The germline gives CDR1 SGHNT, CDR2 YENEEA. CDR3 length: 14 residues. V lost 5 bases and J lost 2; bases outside the gene matches: 5. The DNA of the CDR3 is TGTGCCAGCAGCCCGGGACAGCCTCAAGAGACCCAGTACTTC. Protein sequence: CASSPGQPQETQYF.

The gene calls are TRBV13 and TRBJ2-2, with 7 bases lining up with TRBD1. J gave up 6 bases and V 5 bases, and 9 bases lay outside the gene matches. The CDR3 totals 15 residues. Germline CDR1 is PRHDT and CDR2 is FYEKMQ (reference sequence). For the CDR3, the DNA is TGTGCCAGCAGCCCCCAGGACAGGCCGTCCGGGGAGCTGTTTTTT. This sequence encodes CASSPQDRPSGELFF.

V is TRBV7-6 and J is TRBJ2-1, with 12 positions matching TRBD1. There are 16 residues in the CDR3. J gave up 7 bases and V 1 base, and 5 bases lay outside the gene matches. Germline CDR1 is SGHVS and CDR2 is FNYEAQ. CDR3: CASSLVPGQGANEQFF. The CDR3 DNA is TGTGCCAGCAGCTTAGTACCGGGACAGGGGGCAAATGAGCAGTTCTTC.

The chain uses TRBV10-3 and TRBJ1-1; 8 bases map to TRBD1. Germline V gives CDR1 ENHRY, CDR2 SYGVKD. J was trimmed by 4 bases and V by 11 bases; bases with no gene match: 6. The CDR3 is 12 residues long. CDR3 protein: CAVRTGGTEAFF. DNA for the CDR3: TGTGCCGTCCGAACAGGGGGCACTGAAGCTTTCTTT.

This chain connects TRBV3-1 (or the pseudogene TRBV3-2) to TRBJ2-3; D is possibly TRBD2 (7 bases). V was trimmed by 4 bases and J by 0 bases, leaving 14 bases between them. The CDR3 sequence is 16 residues long. The V gene's germline CDR1 is LGHDT and CDR2 YNNKEL (reference sequence). Written as DNA, the CDR3 is TGTGCCAGCAGCCTCCGCGGGGGCCCAAGCACAGATACGCAGTATTTT. This sequence encodes CASSLRGGPSTDTQYF.

The chain recombines TRBV7-9 with TRBJ1-1; maybe TRBD1 (6 bases). This CDR3 has 13 amino acids. V was pared by 4 bases and J by 6 bases, with 12 bases between. Per germline, CDR1 SEHNR and CDR2 FQNEAQ (reference sequence). In DNA, the CDR3 is TGTGCCAGCAGCTACGACAGGTTGGCTGAAGCTTTCTTT. Its translation is CASSYDRLAEAFF.

This clone came up once. Germline and junction disagree at one end, which may indicate a read error. The rearrangement joins TRBV19 to TRBJ1-2; D call uncertain. This CDR3 contains 10 residues. Germline V gene sequence: CDR1 LNHDA, CDR2 SQIVND (reference sequence). CDR3 region: CASSLTQIVF. DNA of the CDR3: TGTGCCAGTAGTCTCACCCAGATCGTCTTC.

The chain links TRBV11-1 to TRBJ2-7; TRBD1 matches at 9 bases. The CDR3 spans 15 residues. CDR1 is SGHAT and CDR2 is FQDESV in the germline V gene (reference sequence). The J segment lost 1 base and the V segment lost 5 bases, leaving 6 bases of the junction unmatched. CDR3 protein: CASSHSGTGSYEQYF. The CDR3 nucleotides read TGTGCCAGCAGCCATTCCGGGACAGGGTCCTACGAGCAGTACTTC.

The rearrangement links TRBV9 to TRBJ1-2; 8 bases map to TRBD1. Per germline, CDR1 SGDLS and CDR2 YYNGEE. The CDR3 is made up of 14 amino acids. J lost 6 bases, V lost 4 bases, and 8 bases had no gene match. CDR3 amino acids: CASSTRTGYNGYTF. The CDR3 coding sequence is TGTGCCAGCAGCACGAGGACAGGGTATAATGGCTACACCTTC. The whole variable domain, filled in from reference TRBV9 and TRBJ1-2, reads DSGVTQTPKHLITATGQRVTLRCSPRSGDLSVYWYQQSLDQGLQFLIQYYNGEERAKGNILERFSAQQFPDLHSELNLSSLELGDSALYFCASSTRTGYNGYTFGSGTRLTVV.